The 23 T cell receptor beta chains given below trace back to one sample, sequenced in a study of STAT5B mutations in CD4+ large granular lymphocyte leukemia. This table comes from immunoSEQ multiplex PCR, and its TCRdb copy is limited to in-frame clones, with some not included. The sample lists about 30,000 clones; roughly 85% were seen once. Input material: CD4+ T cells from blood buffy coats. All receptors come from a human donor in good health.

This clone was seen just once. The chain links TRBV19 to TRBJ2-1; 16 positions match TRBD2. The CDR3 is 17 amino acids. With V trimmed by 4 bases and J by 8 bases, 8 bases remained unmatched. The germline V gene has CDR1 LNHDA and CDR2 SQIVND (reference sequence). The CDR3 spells CASSKGLAGGSRDEQFF. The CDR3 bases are TGTGCCAGTAGTAAGGGACTAGCGGGAGGGTCTAGGGATGAGCAGTTCTTC.

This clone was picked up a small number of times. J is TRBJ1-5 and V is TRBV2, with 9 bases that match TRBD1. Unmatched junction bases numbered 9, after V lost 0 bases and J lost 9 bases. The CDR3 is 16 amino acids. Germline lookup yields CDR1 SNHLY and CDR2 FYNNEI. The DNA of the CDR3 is TGTGCCAGCAGTGAAGCGCCGGGACAGGGAGGGACGCCCCAGCATTTT. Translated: CASSEAPGQGGTPQHF.

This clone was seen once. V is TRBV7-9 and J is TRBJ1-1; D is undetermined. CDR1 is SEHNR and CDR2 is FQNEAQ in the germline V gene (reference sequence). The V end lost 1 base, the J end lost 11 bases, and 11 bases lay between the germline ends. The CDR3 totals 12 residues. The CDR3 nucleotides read TGTGCCAGCAGCTTAGAGATCTCGGCGGCTTTCTTT. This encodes CASSLEISAAFF.

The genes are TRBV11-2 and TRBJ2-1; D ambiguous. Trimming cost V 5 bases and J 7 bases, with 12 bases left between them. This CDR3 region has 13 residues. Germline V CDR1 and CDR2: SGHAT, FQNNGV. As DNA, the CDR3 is TGTGCCAGCAGCCCCCTCCGACGGAATGAGCAGTTCTTC. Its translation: CASSPLRRNEQFF.

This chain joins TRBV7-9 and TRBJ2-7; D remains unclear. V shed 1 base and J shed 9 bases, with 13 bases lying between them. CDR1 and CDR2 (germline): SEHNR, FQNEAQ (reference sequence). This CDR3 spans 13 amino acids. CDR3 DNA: TGTGCCAGCAGCTTAGAGGTCTACGTGGGGCAGTACTTC. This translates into CASSLEVYVGQYF.

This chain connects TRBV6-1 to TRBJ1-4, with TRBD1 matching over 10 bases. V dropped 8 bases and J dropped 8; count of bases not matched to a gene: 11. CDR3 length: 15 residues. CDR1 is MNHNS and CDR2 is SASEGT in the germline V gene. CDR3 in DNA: TGTGCCAGCGGGTCGTCGGGGACAGGGGACGAAAAACTGTTTTTT. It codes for CASGSSGTGDEKLFF.

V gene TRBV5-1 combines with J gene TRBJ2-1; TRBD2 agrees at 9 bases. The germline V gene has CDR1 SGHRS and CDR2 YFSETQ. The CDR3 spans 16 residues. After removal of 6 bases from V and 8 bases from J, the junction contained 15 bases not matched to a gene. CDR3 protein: CASTKVIAGVRDEQFF. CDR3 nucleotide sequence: TGCGCCAGCACCAAAGTTATAGCGGGAGTCCGGGATGAGCAGTTCTTC.

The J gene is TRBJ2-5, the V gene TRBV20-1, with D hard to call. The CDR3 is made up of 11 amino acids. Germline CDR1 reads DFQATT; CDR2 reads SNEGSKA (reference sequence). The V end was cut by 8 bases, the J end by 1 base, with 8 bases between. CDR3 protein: CSTSRQETQYF. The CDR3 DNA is TGCAGTACAAGCCGCCAAGAGACCCAGTACTTC.

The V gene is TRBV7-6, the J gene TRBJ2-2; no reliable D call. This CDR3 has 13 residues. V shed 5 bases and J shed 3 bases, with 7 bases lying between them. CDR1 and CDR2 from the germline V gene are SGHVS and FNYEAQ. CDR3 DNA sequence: TGTGCCAGCAGCCTTGCCGACACCGGGGAGCTGTTTTTT. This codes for CASSLADTGELFF.

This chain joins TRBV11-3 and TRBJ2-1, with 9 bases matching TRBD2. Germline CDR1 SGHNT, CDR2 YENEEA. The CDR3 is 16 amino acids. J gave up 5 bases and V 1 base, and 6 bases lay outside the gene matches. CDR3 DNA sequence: TGTGCCAGCAGCTTAGGCGCGGGAGGGCCACACAATGAGCAGTTCTTC. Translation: CASSLGAGGPHNEQFF.

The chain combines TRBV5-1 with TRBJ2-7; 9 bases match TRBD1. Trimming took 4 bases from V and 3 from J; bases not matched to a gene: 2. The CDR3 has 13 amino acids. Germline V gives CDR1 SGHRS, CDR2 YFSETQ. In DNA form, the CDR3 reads TGCGCCAGCAGCCGGGGACAGGGCTACGAGCAGTACTTC. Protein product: CASSRGQGYEQYF.

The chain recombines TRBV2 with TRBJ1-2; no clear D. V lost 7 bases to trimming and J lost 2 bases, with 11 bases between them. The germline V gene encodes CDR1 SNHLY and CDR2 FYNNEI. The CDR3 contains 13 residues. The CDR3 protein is CASTLGVNYGYTF. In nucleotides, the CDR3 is TGTGCCAGCACCCTGGGAGTGAACTATGGCTACACCTTC.

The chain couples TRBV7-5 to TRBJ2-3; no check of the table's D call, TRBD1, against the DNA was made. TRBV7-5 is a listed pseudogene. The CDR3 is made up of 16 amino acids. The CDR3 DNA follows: TGTGCCAGAAGCTTAACAACAGGGGTAGGCACAGATACGCAGTATTTT. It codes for CARSLTTGVGTDTQYF.

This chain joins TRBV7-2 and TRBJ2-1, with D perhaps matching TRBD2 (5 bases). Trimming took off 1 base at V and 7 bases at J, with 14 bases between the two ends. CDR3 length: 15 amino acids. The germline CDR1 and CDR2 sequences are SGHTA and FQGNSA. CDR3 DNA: TGTGCCAGCAGCTTAGTGGCGGGTCCTTCAAATGAGCAGTTCTTC. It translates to CASSLVAGPSNEQFF.

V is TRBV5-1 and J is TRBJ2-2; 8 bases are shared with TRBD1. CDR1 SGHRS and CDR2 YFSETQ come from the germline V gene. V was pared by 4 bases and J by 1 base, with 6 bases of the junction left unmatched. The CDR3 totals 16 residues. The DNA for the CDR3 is TGCGCCAGCAGCAACACCGGGACAGGGAACACCGGGGAGCTGTTTTTT. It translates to CASSNTGTGNTGELFF.

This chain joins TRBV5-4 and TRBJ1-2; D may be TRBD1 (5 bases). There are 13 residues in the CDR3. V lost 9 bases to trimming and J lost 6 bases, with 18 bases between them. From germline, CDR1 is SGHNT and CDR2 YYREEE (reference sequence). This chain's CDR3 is CATKRGGEDGYTF. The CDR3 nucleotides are TGTGCCACAAAGAGGGGAGGGGAGGATGGCTACACCTTC.

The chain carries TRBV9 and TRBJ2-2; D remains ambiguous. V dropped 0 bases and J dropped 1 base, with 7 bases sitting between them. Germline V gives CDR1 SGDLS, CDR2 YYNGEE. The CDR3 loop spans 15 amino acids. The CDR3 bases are TGTGCCAGCAGCGTAGACCCCAAGAACACCGGGGAGCTGTTTTTT. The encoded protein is CASSVDPKNTGELFF. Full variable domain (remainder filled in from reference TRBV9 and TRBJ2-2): DSGVTQTPKHLITATGQRVTLRCSPRSGDLSVYWYQQSLDQGLQFLIQYYNGEERAKGNILERFSAQQFPDLHSELNLSSLELGDSALYFCASSVDPKNTGELFFGEGSRLTVL.

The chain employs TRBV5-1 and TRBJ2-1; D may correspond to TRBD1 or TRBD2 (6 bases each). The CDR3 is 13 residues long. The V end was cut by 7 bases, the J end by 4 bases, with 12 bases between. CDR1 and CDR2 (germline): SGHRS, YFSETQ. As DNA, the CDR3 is TGCGCCAGCGCGGGACAAACTTACAATGAGCAGTTCTTC. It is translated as CASAGQTYNEQFF.

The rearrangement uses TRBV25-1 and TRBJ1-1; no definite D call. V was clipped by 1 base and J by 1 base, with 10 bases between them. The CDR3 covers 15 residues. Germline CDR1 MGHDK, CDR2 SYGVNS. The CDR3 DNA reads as TGTGCCAGCAGTGAATTAAGGGCACCGAACACTGAAGCTTTCTTT. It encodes CASSELRAPNTEAFF.

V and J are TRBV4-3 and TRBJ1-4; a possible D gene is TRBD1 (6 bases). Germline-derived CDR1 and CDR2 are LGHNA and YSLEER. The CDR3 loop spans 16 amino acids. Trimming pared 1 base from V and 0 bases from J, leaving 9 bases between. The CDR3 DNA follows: TGCGCCAGCAGCCAAGGGGGGGCTGCAACTAATGAAAAACTGTTTTTT. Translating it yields CASSQGGAATNEKLFF.

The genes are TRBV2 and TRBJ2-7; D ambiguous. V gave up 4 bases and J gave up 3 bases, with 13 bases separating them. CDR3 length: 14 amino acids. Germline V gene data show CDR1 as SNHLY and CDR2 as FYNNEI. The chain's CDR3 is CASSVDQTLYEQYF. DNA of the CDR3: TGTGCCAGCAGTGTTGACCAGACACTCTACGAGCAGTACTTC.

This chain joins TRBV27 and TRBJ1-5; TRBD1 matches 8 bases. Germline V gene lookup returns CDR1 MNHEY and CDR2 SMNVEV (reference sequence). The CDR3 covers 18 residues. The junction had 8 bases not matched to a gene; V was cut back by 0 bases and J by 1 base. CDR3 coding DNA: TGTGCCAGCAGTTTATCGGCAGGGACAGGTGCGAGCAATCAGCCCCAGCATTTT. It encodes CASSLSAGTGASNQPQHF.

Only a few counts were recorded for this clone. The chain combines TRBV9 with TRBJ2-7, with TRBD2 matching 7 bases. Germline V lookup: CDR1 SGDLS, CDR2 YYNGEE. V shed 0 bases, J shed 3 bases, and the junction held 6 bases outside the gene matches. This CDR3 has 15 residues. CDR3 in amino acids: CASSVDTGGLYEQYF. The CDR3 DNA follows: TGTGCCAGCAGCGTAGACACGGGAGGCCTCTACGAGCAGTACTTC.